This passage covers 12 T cell receptor beta chains from one sample sequenced in a study of cytomegalovirus exposure and HLA in healthy donors. Primers included in the PCR were 60 Vbeta and 13 Jbeta primers. Some clones are missing from TCRdb's copy, which holds only in-frame ones; the method was immunoSEQ multiplex PCR. The table lists around 160,000 clones, 70% to 90% of them singletons. Sequences were obtained from PBMCs. These receptors all come from a man aged 18-30 years in good health and CMV-seropositive.

The chain carries TRBV2 and TRBJ2-5; maybe TRBD1 (6 bases). The J call may be in error: the DNA end matches TRBJ2-7 better. The CDR3 length is 13 residues. Germline loops: CDR1 SNHLY, CDR2 FYNNEI. CDR3 DNA: TGTGCCAGCAGCGCAGAGGGGGTCGGCGAGCAGTACTTC. Residues: CASSAEGVGEQYF.

The rearrangement links TRBV10-3 to TRBJ2-1; maybe TRBD2 (6 bases). Trimming removed 3 bases from V and 5 bases from J, with 17 bases in between. Germline V gene lookup returns CDR1 ENHRY and CDR2 SYGVKD. The CDR3 has 16 amino acids. For the CDR3, the DNA is TGTGCCATCAGTGACAAGGTGGAGGGGCCCAACAATGAGCAGTTCTTC. The encoded protein is CAISDKVEGPNNEQFF.

CDR3 coding DNA: TGTGCCAGCTCACCCGGCGCAGCGGGGCGCAACACTGAAGCTTTCTTT. This sequence encodes CASSPGAAGRNTEAFF. J is TRBJ1-1 and V is TRBV18, with a possible D match to TRBD1 (5 bases). The CDR3 runs 16 residues. Germline lookup yields CDR1 KGHSH and CDR2 LQKENI. V shed 3 bases and J shed 2 bases, with 16 bases lying between them. The full variable domain, completed using reference TRBV18 and TRBJ1-1, is NAGVMQNPRHLVRRRGQEARLRCSPMKGHSHVYWYRQLPEEGLKFMVYLQKENIIDESGMPKERFSAEFPKEGPSILRIQQVVRGDSAAYFCASSPGAAGRNTEAFFGQGTRLTVV.

The chain is built from TRBV19 and TRBJ2-3; 7 nucleotides line up with TRBD2. V was pared by 6 bases and J by 0 bases, with 3 bases of the junction left unmatched. This CDR3 has 14 amino acids. Germline lookup yields CDR1 LNHDA and CDR2 SQIVND (reference sequence). The CDR3 DNA sequence: TGTGCCAGTAGGCTAGCGGAAAGCACAGATACGCAGTATTTT. Its translation is CASRLAESTDTQYF.

The chain links TRBV15 to TRBJ1-1, with D uncertain. There are 13 residues in the CDR3. V was shortened by 5 bases and J by 1 base, with 8 bases between the two germline ends. Germline values: CDR1 LNHNV, CDR2 YYDKDF (reference sequence). The CDR3 loop reads CATSVAPNTEAFF. In DNA, the CDR3 is TGTGCCACCAGCGTAGCACCGAACACTGAAGCTTTCTTT. Using reference TRBV15 and TRBJ1-1 for the parts outside the CDR3, the full variable domain is DAMVIQNPRYQVTQFGKPVTLSCSQTLNHNVMYWYQQKSSQAPKLLFHYYDKDFNNEADTPDNFQSRRPNTSFCFLDIRSPGLGDTAMYLCATSVAPNTEAFFGQGTRLTVV.

Comment on this clone: A read error may produce the germline difference seen at one junction end. Distinct nucleotide sequences in the sample also encode this CDR3. The rearrangement links TRBV6-1 to TRBJ1-6; 7 positions agree with TRBD1. The CDR3 covers 16 residues. Germline values: CDR1 MNHNS, CDR2 SASEGT. The CDR3 protein is CASSGGQSSYNSPLHF. Written as DNA, the CDR3 is TGTGCCAGCAGTGGGGGACAGAGCTCCTATAATTCCCCCCTCCACTTT.

The V and J genes are TRBV6-1 and TRBJ1-6; TRBD1 matches 8 bases. CDR3 length equals 12 residues. Germline V CDR1 and CDR2: MNHNS, SASEGT. Unmatched junction bases numbered 4, after V lost 10 bases and J lost 8 bases. Here the CDR3 DNA reads TGTGCCACCAGGGACAGGTATTCACCCCTCCACTTT. Encoded protein: CATRDRYSPLHF.

The rearrangement links TRBV15 to TRBJ1-3, with D perhaps TRBD1 (5 bases). CDR3 size: 16 residues. V shed 0 bases and J shed 3 bases, with 12 bases lying between them. Germline CDR1 and CDR2: LNHNV and YYDKDF (reference sequence). The CDR3: CATSRDRPRDGNTIYF. For the CDR3, the DNA is TGTGCCACCAGCAGAGATCGGCCCAGGGATGGAAACACCATATATTTT.

The J gene is TRBJ2-5, the V gene TRBV11-2; D not resolved. The CDR3 extends over 17 amino acids. The V end was cut by 0 bases, the J end by 5 bases, with 19 bases between. From germline, CDR1 is SGHAT and CDR2 FQNNGV. CDR3 sequence reads: CASSLEAPVPRWETQYF. DNA of the CDR3: TGTGCCAGCAGCTTAGAGGCCCCAGTCCCTAGGTGGGAGACCCAGTACTTC.

The J gene is TRBJ1-2, the V gene TRBV7-8; 11 bases agree with TRBD1. Trimming at V came to 5 bases and at J to 6 bases, leaving 23 bases not matched to a gene. This CDR3 region has 20 residues. Germline V gene data show CDR1 as SGHVS and CDR2 as FQNEAQ. The CDR3 nucleotides are TGTGCCAGCAGCAGCTCGAGTAGGGGGACAGGGGGAATCAACCGGCATGGCTACACCTTC. This encodes CASSSSSRGTGGINRHGYTF. Variable domain in full (rest from reference TRBV7-8 and TRBJ1-2): GAGVSQSPRYKVAKRGQDVALRCDPISGHVSLFWYQQALGQGPEFLTYFQNEAQLDKSGLPSDRFFAERPEGSVSTLKIQRTQQEDSAVYLCASSSSSRGTGGINRHGYTFGSGTRLTVV.

This clone appeared once. This chain links TRBV7-8 with TRBJ1-2; a possible D gene is TRBD1 (6 bases). From germline, CDR1 is SGHVS and CDR2 FQNEAQ. This CDR3 comprises 16 residues. Trimming pared 0 bases from V and 4 bases from J, leaving 15 bases between. The CDR3 loop reads CASSLAPTGTLYGYTF. The CDR3 coding sequence is TGTGCCAGCAGCTTAGCGCCTACAGGGACCCTCTATGGCTACACCTTC. Looking up the rest from reference TRBV7-8 and TRBJ1-2 gives the full variable domain: GAGVSQSPRYKVAKRGQDVALRCDPISGHVSLFWYQQALGQGPEFLTYFQNEAQLDKSGLPSDRFFAERPEGSVSTLKIQRTQQEDSAVYLCASSLAPTGTLYGYTFGSGTRLTVV.

The chain recombines TRBV7-8 with TRBJ2-3; 8 bases are a match to TRBD1. Germline V gene lookup returns CDR1 SGHVS and CDR2 FQNEAQ. Trimming took 7 bases from V and 4 from J; bases not matched to a gene: 7. The CDR3 is 14 residues long. CDR3 in DNA: TGTGCCAGCACCGGGACAGGAGGTCCAGATACGCAGTATTTT. It specifies CASTGTGGPDTQYF. Complete variable domain (other parts from reference TRBV7-8 and TRBJ2-3): GAGVSQSPRYKVAKRGQDVALRCDPISGHVSLFWYQQALGQGPEFLTYFQNEAQLDKSGLPSDRFFAERPEGSVSTLKIQRTQQEDSAVYLCASTGTGGPDTQYFGPGTRLTVL.